These T cell receptor beta chains were read from a single sample in a study of cytomegalovirus exposure and HLA in healthy donors. Assay: immunoSEQ multiplex PCR; the TCRdb copy retains only in-frame clones and omits some. This table holds 130,000 to 150,000 clones, around 72% found once. Sequencing was done on a sample of PBMCs. The source is a human donor in good health. Each CDR3 is given with its conserved first and last residue. The order of the fields is D gene, J gene, V gene, clone size, CDR3 protein, CDR3 DNA. A D gene is named only where the DNA matches it firmly. A clone size is listed for some rows: how often the clone was seen (once, few, many), or a class if it is expanded.

d_call: .
j_call: TRBJ2-2
v_call: TRBV10-1
clone_size: few
cdr3_aa: CASSDEVTGELFF
cdr3_nt: TGCGCCAGCAGTGACGAGGTCACCGGGGAGCTGTTTTTT

d_call: .
j_call: TRBJ1-1
v_call: TRBV6-5
clone_size: .
cdr3_aa: CASRRDTQGRAFF
cdr3_nt: TGTGCCAGCAGACGGGACACCCAAGGTAGAGCTTTCTTT

d_call: .
j_call: TRBJ2-2
v_call: TRBV5-4
clone_size: few
cdr3_aa: CASSLAGLNTGELFF
cdr3_nt: TGTGCCAGCAGCTTAGCGGGTCTAAACACCGGGGAGCTGTTTTTT

d_call: .
j_call: TRBJ2-1
v_call: TRBV20-1
clone_size: .
cdr3_aa: CSARQVTEQFF
cdr3_nt: TGCAGTGCAAGACAGGTAACAGAGCAGTTCTTC

d_call: .
j_call: TRBJ2-3
v_call: TRBV21-1
clone_size: .
cdr3_aa: CASSSLASTDTQYF
cdr3_nt: TGTGCCAGCAGCTCCCTAGCGAGCACAGATACGCAGTATTTT

d_call: .
j_call: TRBJ1-6
v_call: TRBV14
clone_size: .
cdr3_aa: CASSLGANSPLHF
cdr3_nt: TGTGCCAGCAGCTTGGGGGCGAATTCACCCCTCCACTTT

d_call: TRBD2
j_call: TRBJ2-3
v_call: TRBV4-1
clone_size: once
cdr3_aa: CASSQDPGGGSTDTQYF
cdr3_nt: TGCGCCAGCAGCCAAGATCCTGGGGGGGGTAGCACAGATACGCAGTATTTT

d_call: TRBD1
j_call: TRBJ2-7
v_call: TRBV27
clone_size: .
cdr3_aa: CASSFGQDYEQYF
cdr3_nt: TGTGCCAGCAGTTTCGGACAGGACTACGAGCAGTACTTC

d_call: .
j_call: TRBJ2-2
v_call: TRBV2
clone_size: .
cdr3_aa: CASSERNNGELFF
cdr3_nt: TGTGCCAGCAGTGAGCGGAATAACGGGGAGCTGTTTTTT

d_call: .
j_call: TRBJ2-3
v_call: TRBV5-4
clone_size: .
cdr3_aa: CASSLGRLSTDTQYF
cdr3_nt: TGTGCCAGCAGCTTGGGGCGACTCAGCACAGATACGCAGTATTTT

d_call: TRBD1
j_call: TRBJ2-1
v_call: TRBV28
clone_size: .
cdr3_aa: CASSQQGIEQFF
cdr3_nt: TGTGCCAGCAGTCAACAGGGGATTGAGCAGTTCTTC

d_call: .
j_call: TRBJ2-5
v_call: TRBV6-1
clone_size: hyperexpanded
cdr3_aa: CASSEDRAGGETQYF
cdr3_nt: TGTGCCAGCAGTGAAGACAGGGCAGGAGGAGAGACCCAGTACTTC

d_call: .
j_call: TRBJ1-3
v_call: TRBV5-8
clone_size: .
cdr3_aa: CASSRPGVSAGNTIYF
cdr3_nt: TGTGCCAGCAGCCGACCAGGGGTGAGCGCTGGAAACACCATATATTTT

d_call: TRBD2
j_call: TRBJ2-2
v_call: TRBV25-1
clone_size: .
cdr3_aa: CASSSNVAGGPDTGELFF
cdr3_nt: TGTGCCAGCAGCTCCAATGTAGCGGGGGGGCCGGACACCGGGGAGCTGTTTTTT

d_call: TRBD2
j_call: TRBJ2-7
v_call: TRBV30
clone_size: .
cdr3_aa: CAWSGGDYSYEQYF
cdr3_nt: TGTGCCTGGAGTGGGGGGGACTACAGCTACGAGCAGTACTTC

d_call: .
j_call: TRBJ2-7
v_call: TRBV5-6
clone_size: .
cdr3_aa: CASSYGRVSYEQYF
cdr3_nt: TGTGCCAGCAGCTACGGCAGGGTCTCCTACGAGCAGTACTTC

d_call: .
j_call: TRBJ2-3
v_call: TRBV5-6
clone_size: .
cdr3_aa: CASSLGAATDTQYF
cdr3_nt: TGTGCCAGCAGCTTAGGCGCGGCGACAGATACGCAGTATTTT

d_call: TRBD1
j_call: TRBJ2-7
v_call: TRBV29-1
clone_size: .
cdr3_aa: CSVERGTGGVYEQYF
cdr3_nt: TGCAGCGTTGAAAGGGGGACAGGGGGCGTATACGAGCAGTACTTC

d_call: TRBD1
j_call: TRBJ2-1
v_call: TRBV29-1
clone_size: .
cdr3_aa: CSVPDRGNEQFF
cdr3_nt: TGCAGCGTCCCGGACAGGGGCAATGAGCAGTTCTTC

d_call: .
j_call: TRBJ2-2
v_call: TRBV4-1
clone_size: .
cdr3_aa: CASSQDGRGELFF
cdr3_nt: TGCGCCAGCAGCCAAGATGGGCGCGGGGAGCTGTTTTTT

d_call: TRBD1
j_call: TRBJ2-7
v_call: TRBV11-3
clone_size: .
cdr3_aa: CASTLGDRGAEQYF
cdr3_nt: TGTGCCAGCACCTTGGGGGACAGGGGGGCCGAGCAGTACTTC

d_call: TRBD1
j_call: TRBJ2-7
v_call: TRBV7-6
clone_size: .
cdr3_aa: CASTPGTEDYEQYF
cdr3_nt: TGTGCCAGCACACCCGGGACAGAAGACTACGAGCAGTACTTC

d_call: TRBD1
j_call: TRBJ1-2
v_call: TRBV18
clone_size: .
cdr3_aa: CASSPEGQANYGYTF
cdr3_nt: TGTGCCAGCTCACCAGAAGGACAGGCTAACTATGGCTACACCTTC

d_call: .
j_call: TRBJ1-4
v_call: TRBV19
clone_size: .
cdr3_aa: CASSILTTNEKLFF
cdr3_nt: TGTGCCAGTAGTATTCTTACAACTAATGAAAAACTGTTTTTT

d_call: .
j_call: TRBJ1-1
v_call: TRBV6-5
clone_size: .
cdr3_aa: CASTPRGHRNTEAFF
cdr3_nt: TGTGCCAGCACCCCGCGAGGGCATCGGAACACTGAAGCTTTCTTT

d_call: .
j_call: TRBJ1-1
v_call: TRBV20-1
clone_size: .
cdr3_aa: CSARDGGWAFF
cdr3_nt: TGCAGTGCTAGAGATGGAGGGTGGGCTTTCTTT

d_call: TRBD2
j_call: TRBJ2-7
v_call: TRBV7-3
clone_size: .
cdr3_aa: CASSLKSGRPYEQYF
cdr3_nt: TGTGCCAGCAGCTTAAAGAGCGGGAGGCCCTACGAGCAGTACTTC

d_call: .
j_call: TRBJ1-2
v_call: TRBV4-1
clone_size: few
cdr3_aa: CASSQGDRGRSNYGYTF
cdr3_nt: TGCGCCAGCAGCCAAGGAGATCGAGGAAGGAGTAACTATGGCTACACCTTC

d_call: .
j_call: TRBJ2-2
v_call: TRBV2
clone_size: .
cdr3_aa: CASSPGTGELFF
cdr3_nt: TGTGCCAGCAGTCCAGGGACCGGGGAGCTGTTTTTT

d_call: TRBD1
j_call: TRBJ2-2
v_call: TRBV4-1
clone_size: .
cdr3_aa: CASSLRQGAGELFF
cdr3_nt: TGCGCCAGCAGCCTCCGACAGGGCGCCGGGGAGCTGTTTTTT

d_call: TRBD1
j_call: TRBJ2-7
v_call: TRBV6-1
clone_size: once
cdr3_aa: CASSEGTGRSYEQYF
cdr3_nt: TGTGCCAGCAGTGAAGGGACAGGACGCTCCTACGAGCAGTACTTC

d_call: TRBD1
j_call: TRBJ2-2
v_call: TRBV11-3
clone_size: .
cdr3_aa: CASSPRAGGTGELFF
cdr3_nt: TGTGCCAGCAGCCCCCGGGCAGGGGGCACCGGGGAGCTGTTTTTT

d_call: TRBD2
j_call: TRBJ2-7
v_call: TRBV4-2
clone_size: once
cdr3_aa: CASSQGTLAGAASYEQYF
cdr3_nt: TGTGCCAGCAGCCAAGGAACACTAGCGGGGGCCGCCTCCTACGAGCAGTACTTC

d_call: .
j_call: TRBJ1-4
v_call: TRBV6-4
clone_size: .
cdr3_aa: CASSDPGGEKLFF
cdr3_nt: TGTGCCAGCAGTGACCCCGGGGGAGAAAAACTGTTTTTT

d_call: .
j_call: TRBJ1-3
v_call: TRBV7-6
clone_size: .
cdr3_aa: CASSLAGAGNTIYF
cdr3_nt: TGTGCCAGCAGCTTAGCAGGGGCTGGAAACACCATATATTTT